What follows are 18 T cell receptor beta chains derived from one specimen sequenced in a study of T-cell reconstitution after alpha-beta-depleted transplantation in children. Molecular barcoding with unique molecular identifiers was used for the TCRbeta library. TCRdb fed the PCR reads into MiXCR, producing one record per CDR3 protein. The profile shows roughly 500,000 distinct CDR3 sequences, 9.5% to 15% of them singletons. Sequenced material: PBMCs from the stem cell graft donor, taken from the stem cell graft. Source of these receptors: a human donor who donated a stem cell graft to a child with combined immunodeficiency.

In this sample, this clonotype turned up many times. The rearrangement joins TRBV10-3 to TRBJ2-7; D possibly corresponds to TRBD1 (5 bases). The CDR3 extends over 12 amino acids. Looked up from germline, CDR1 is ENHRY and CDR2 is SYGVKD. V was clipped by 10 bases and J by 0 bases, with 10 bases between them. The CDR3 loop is CANSQDSYEQYF. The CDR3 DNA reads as TGTGCCAACTCACAGGACTCCTACGAGCAGTACTTC.

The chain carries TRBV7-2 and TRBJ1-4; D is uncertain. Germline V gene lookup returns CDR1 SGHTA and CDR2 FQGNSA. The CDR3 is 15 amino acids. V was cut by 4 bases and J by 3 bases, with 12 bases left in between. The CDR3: CASSSSGPPNEKLFF. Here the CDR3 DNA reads TGTGCCAGCAGCTCGTCCGGGCCCCCTAATGAAAAACTGTTTTTT.

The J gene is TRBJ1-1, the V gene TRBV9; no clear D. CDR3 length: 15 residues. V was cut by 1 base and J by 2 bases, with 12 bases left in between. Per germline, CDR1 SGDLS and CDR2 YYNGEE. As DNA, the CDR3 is TGTGCCAGCAGCGTACTCAAGGGCCTTAACACTGAAGCTTTCTTT. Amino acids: CASSVLKGLNTEAFF.

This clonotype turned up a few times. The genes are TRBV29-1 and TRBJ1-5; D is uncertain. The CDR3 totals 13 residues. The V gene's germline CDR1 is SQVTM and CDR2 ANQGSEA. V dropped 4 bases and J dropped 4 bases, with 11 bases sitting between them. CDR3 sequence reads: CSVGAGLNQPQHF. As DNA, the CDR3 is TGCAGCGTTGGGGCAGGACTTAATCAGCCCCAGCATTTT.

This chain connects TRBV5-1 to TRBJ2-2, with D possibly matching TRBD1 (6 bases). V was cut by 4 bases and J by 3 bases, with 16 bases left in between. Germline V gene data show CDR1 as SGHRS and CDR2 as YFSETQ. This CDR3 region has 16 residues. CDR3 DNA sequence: TGCGCCAGCAGCCGAAACAGGGATCCATACACCGGGGAGCTGTTTTTT. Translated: CASSRNRDPYTGELFF.

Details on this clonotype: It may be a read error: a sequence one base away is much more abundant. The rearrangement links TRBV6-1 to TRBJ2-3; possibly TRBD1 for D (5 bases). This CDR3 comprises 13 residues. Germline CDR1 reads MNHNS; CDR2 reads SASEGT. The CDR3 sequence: CAISKGWWDTQYF. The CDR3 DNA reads TGTGCCATCAGTAAGGGGTGGTGGGATACGCAGTATTTT.

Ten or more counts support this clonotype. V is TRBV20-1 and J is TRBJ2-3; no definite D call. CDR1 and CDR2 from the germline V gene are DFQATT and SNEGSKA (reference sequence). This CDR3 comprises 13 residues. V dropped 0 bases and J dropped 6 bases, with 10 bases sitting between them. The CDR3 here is CSARDRVADTQYF. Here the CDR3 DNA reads TGCAGTGCTAGAGACCGAGTTGCGGATACGCAGTATTTT.

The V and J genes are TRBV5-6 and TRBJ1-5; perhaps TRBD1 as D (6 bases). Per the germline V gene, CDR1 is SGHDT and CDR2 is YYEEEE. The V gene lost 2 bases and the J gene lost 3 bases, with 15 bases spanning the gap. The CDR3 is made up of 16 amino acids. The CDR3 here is CASSFWTDRLNQPQHF. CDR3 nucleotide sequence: TGTGCCAGCAGCTTTTGGACAGATAGACTCAATCAGCCCCAGCATTTT.

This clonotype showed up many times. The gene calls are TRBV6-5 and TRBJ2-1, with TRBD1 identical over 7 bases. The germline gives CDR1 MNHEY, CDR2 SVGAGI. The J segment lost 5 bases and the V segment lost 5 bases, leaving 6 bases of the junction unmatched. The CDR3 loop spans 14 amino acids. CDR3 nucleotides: TGTGCCAGCAGTCCGGGACAGACCCACAATGAGCAGTTCTTC. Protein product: CASSPGQTHNEQFF.

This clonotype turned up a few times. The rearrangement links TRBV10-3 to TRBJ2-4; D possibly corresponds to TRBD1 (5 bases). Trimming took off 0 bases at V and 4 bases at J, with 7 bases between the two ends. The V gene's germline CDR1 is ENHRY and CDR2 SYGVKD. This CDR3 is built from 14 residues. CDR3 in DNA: TGTGCCATCAGTGAGTCACAGGAGAAAAACATTCAGTACTTC. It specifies CAISESQEKNIQYF.

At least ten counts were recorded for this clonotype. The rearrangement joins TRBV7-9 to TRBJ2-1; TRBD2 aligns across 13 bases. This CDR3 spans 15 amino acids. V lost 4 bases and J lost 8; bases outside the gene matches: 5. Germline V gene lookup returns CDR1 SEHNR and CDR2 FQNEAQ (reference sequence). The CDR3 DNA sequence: TGTGCCAGCAGCTCAGGACTAGCGGGAGTTTATGAGCAGTTCTTC. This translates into CASSSGLAGVYEQFF.

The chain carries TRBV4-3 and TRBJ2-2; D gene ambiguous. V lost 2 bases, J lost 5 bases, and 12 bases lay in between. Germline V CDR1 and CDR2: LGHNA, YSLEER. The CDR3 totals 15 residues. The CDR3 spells CASSQSPGGTGELFF. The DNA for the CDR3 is TGCGCCAGCAGCCAATCCCCCGGTGGGACCGGGGAGCTGTTTTTT.

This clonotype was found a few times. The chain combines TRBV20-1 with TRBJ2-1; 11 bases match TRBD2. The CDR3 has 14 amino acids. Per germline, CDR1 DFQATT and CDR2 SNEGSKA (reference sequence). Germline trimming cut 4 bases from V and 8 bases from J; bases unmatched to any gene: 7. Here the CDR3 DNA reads TGCAGTGCTACTCCACTAGCGGGAGAAGATGAGCAGTTCTTC. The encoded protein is CSATPLAGEDEQFF.

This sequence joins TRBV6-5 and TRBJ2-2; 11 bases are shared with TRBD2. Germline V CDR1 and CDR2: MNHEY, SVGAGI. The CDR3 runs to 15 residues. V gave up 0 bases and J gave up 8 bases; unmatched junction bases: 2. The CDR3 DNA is TGTGCCAGCAGTTACTCGACTAGCGGGATGGGGGAGCTGTTTTTT. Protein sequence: CASSYSTSGMGELFF.

In DNA form, the CDR3 reads TGCGCCAGCAGCTGGGGACAGAGCGAGCAGTACTTC. Translated, it gives CASSWGQSEQYF. The chain combines TRBV5-1 with TRBJ2-7; 7 bases agree with TRBD1. The CDR3 loop spans 12 amino acids. Trimming at V came to 3 bases and at J to 6 bases, leaving 3 bases not matched to a gene. Germline V CDR1 and CDR2: SGHRS, YFSETQ.

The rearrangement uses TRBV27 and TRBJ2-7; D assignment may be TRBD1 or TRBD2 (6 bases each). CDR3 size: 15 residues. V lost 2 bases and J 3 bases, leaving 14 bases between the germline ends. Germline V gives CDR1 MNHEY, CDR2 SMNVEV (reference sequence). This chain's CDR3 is CASSLRPGAGYEQYF. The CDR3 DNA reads TGTGCCAGCAGTTTACGTCCGGGGGCAGGCTACGAGCAGTACTTC.

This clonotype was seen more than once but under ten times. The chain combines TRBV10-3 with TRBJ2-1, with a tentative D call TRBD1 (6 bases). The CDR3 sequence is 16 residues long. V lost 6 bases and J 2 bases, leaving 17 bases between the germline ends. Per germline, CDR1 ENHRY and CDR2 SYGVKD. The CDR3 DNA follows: TGTGCCATCAGGACGGCCTCCGGGGACACCTACAATGAGCAGTTCTTC. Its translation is CAIRTASGDTYNEQFF.

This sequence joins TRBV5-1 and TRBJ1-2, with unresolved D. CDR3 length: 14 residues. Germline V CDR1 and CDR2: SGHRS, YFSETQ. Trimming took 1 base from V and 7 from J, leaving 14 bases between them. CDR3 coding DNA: TGCGCCAGCAGCTTGCCAGAGGGCACTAGTGGCTACACCTTC. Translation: CASSLPEGTSGYTF.